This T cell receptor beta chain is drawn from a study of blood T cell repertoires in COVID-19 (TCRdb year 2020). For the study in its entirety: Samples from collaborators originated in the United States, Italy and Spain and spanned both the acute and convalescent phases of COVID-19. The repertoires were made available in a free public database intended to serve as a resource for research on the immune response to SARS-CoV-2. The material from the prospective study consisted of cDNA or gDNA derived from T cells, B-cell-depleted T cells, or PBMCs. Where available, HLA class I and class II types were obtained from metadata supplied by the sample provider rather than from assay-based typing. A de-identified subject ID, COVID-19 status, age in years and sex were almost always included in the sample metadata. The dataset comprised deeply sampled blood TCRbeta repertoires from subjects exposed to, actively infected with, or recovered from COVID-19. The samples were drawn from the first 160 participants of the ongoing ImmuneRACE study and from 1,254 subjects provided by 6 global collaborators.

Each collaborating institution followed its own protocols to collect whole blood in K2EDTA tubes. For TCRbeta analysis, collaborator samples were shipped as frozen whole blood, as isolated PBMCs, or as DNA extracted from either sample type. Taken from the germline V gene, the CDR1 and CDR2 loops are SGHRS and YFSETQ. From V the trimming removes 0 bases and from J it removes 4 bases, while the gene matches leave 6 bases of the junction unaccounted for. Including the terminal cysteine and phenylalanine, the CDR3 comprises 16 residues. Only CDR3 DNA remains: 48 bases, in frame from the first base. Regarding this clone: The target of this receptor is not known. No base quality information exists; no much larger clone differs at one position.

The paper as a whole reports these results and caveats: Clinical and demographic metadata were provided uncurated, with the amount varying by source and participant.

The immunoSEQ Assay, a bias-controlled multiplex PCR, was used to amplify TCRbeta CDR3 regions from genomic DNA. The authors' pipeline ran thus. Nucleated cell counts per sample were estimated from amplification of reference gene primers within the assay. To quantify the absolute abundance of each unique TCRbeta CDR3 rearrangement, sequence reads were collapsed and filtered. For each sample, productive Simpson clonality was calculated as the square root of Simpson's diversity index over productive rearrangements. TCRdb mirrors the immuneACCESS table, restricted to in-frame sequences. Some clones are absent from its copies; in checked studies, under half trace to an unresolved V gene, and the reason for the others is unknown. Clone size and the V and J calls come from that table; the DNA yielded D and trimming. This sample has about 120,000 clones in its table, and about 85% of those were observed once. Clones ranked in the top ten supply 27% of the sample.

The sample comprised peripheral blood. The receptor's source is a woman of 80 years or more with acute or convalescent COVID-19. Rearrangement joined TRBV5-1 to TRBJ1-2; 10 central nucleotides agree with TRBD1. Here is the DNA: TGCGCCAGCAGCTTGGCCGAGGACAGGGGGGCCTATGGCTACACCTTC. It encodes CASSLAEDRGAYGYTF.